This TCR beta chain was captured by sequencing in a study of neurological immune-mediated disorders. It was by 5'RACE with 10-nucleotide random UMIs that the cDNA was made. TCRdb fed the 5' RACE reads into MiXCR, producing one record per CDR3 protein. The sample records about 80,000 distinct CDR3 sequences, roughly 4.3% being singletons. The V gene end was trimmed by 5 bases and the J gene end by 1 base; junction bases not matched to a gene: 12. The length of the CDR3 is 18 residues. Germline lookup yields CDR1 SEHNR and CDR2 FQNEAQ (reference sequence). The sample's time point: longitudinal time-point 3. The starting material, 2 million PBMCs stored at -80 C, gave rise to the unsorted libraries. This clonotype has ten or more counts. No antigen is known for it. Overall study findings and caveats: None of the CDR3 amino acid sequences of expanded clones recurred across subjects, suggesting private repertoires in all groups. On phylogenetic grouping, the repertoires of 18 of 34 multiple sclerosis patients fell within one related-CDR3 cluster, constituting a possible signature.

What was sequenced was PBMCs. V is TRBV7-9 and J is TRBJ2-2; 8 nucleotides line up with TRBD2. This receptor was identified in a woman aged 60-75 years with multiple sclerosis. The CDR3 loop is CASSELWTGTRNTGELFF. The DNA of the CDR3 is TGTGCCAGCAGCGAGCTTTGGACCGGGACTAGGAACACCGGGGAGCTGTTTTTT.